This TCR beta chain was captured by sequencing in a study of blood T cell repertoires in COVID-19. Study overall: From the United States, Italy and Spain came samples of acute and convalescent COVID-19. Nucleic acid was either cDNA or gDNA, and it came from T cells, B-cell-depleted T cells, or PBMCs.

Methods used by the authors: Researchers report that nucleated cell counts were estimated from reference gene primer amplification. Produced via immunoSEQ multiplex PCR; TCRdb's table is partial and in-frame only. V and J calls plus clone size are reproduced from that table; the DNA served to infer D and trimming. Among over 100,000 clones, roughly 80% were seen once, and the ten largest hold 15% to 20%. Sequenced: peripheral blood. This TCR was recovered from a woman aged 55 to 70 with acute or convalescent COVID-19.

The CDR3 DNA reads as TGTGCCAGCAGTTCTACGACAGGGCTTGAGCAGTTCTTC. Translated, it gives CASSSTTGLEQFF. V is TRBV6-5 and J is TRBJ2-1; TRBD1 matches at 7 bases. This CDR3 region has 13 residues. The trim removed 4 bases at V and 9 bases at J, leaving 6 bases unmatched. The V gene's germline CDR1 is MNHEY and CDR2 SVGAGI.